Listed here are 9 T cell receptor beta chains from one sample, sequenced in a study of blood T cells in healthy people across ages. It was with a sample-barcoded 5' primer and a J-beta primer mix that a second PCR of roughly 7 to 11 cycles was run. TCRdb re-derived calls from the 5' RACE reads in MiXCR, one entry per CDR3 protein. Of approximately 2,000,000 distinct CDR3 sequences in the sample, roughly two fifths are singletons; the top ten hold 20% to 25%. Sequenced input: blood. These receptors came from a human donor in good health.

This sequence joins TRBV3-2 and TRBJ2-3. TRBV3-2 is reported as a pseudogene. The CDR3 covers 10 residues. CDR3 in amino acids: CASGRNTQYF. CDR3 sequence (DNA): TGTGCCAGCGGAAGGAATACGCAGTATTTT.

A few counts support this clonotype. The chain has TRBV4-3 and TRBJ2-5, with 9 bases matching TRBD1. This CDR3 spans 16 amino acids. Germline CDR1 LGHNA, CDR2 YSLEER. V gave up 5 bases and J gave up 1 base; unmatched junction bases: 8. The CDR3 DNA reads as TGCGCCAGCAGCTACCAGACAGGGGGGATCCAAGAGACCCAGTACTTC. It specifies CASSYQTGGIQETQYF.

The gene calls are TRBV27 and TRBJ2-3; D not certain. This CDR3 has 18 amino acids. Trimming shortened V by 5 bases and J by 1 base, and 22 bases separated the two germline ends. Germline V gives CDR1 MNHEY, CDR2 SMNVEV (reference sequence). As DNA, the CDR3 is TGTGCCAGCAGTCTGGACCCGACCGGCTTTACTTGCACAGATACGCAGTATTTT. As protein: CASSLDPTGFTCTDTQYF.

This clonotype was observed a few times. The DNA for the CDR3 is TGTGCCATCAGTGACGGACAGGGGATGCCTGGGGCCAACGTCCTGACTTTC. Its translation is CAISDGQGMPGANVLTF. The chain couples TRBV10-3 to TRBJ2-6, with 9 bases matching TRBD1. CDR1 ENHRY and CDR2 SYGVKD come from the germline V gene. The CDR3 loop spans 17 amino acids. V was clipped by 3 bases and J by 2 bases; unmatched bases: 5.

Written as DNA, the CDR3 is TGCGCCAGCAGCTTGCAGGGTGTCACTGAAGCTTTCTTT. It codes for CASSLQGVTEAFF. V and J are TRBV5-1 and TRBJ1-1; tentative D call: TRBD1 (5 bases). V lost 1 base and J lost 4, with 8 bases in between. This CDR3 has 13 residues. Germline-derived CDR1 and CDR2 are SGHRS and YFSETQ.

The rearrangement uses TRBV25-1 and TRBJ2-7; D gene ambiguous. Trimming left V 10 bases short and J 6 bases short, with 22 bases between. Per the germline V gene, CDR1 is MGHDK and CDR2 is SYGVNS. This CDR3 has 14 residues. CDR3 nucleotide sequence: TGTGCCACTCAAGGGTATAGAGGAAAGGGCGAGCAGTACTTC. This encodes CATQGYRGKGEQYF.

On this clonotype itself: An end of the junction does not agree with germline; a read error may underlie this. This rearrangement joins TRBV7-8 to TRBJ2-1, with D possibly TRBD1 on 7 matching bases. CDR1 is SGHVS and CDR2 is FQNEAQ in the germline V gene. This CDR3 spans 17 amino acids. The CDR3 spells CASSQYWRGPRHNEQFF. For the CDR3, the DNA is TGCGCCAGCAGCCAATATTGGAGGGGGCCCAGGCACAATGAGCAGTTCTTC.

V usage is TRBV15 and J usage is TRBJ1-5; D gene unclear. This CDR3 comprises 16 residues. The V end lost 1 base, the J end lost 3 bases, and 13 bases lay between the germline ends. Germline V CDR1 and CDR2: LNHNV, YYDKDF (reference sequence). Here the CDR3 DNA reads TGTGCCACCAGCAGAGCTGTCGGGCAGTTCAATCAGCCCCAGCATTTT. It encodes CATSRAVGQFNQPQHF.

This clonotype was recorded at least ten times. CDR3 region: CAISTRTGGSSDTQYF. The CDR3 nucleotides read TGTGCCATCAGTACCCGGACTGGCGGGAGTTCAGATACGCAGTATTTT. The J gene is TRBJ2-3, the V gene TRBV10-3; 7 bases match TRBD2. The CDR3 runs 16 residues. Germline V gives CDR1 ENHRY, CDR2 SYGVKD. The J segment lost 4 bases and the V segment lost 5 bases, leaving 12 bases of the junction unmatched.